These T cell receptor beta chains were read from a single sample in a study of cytomegalovirus exposure and HLA in healthy donors. TCRdb keeps only in-frame clones here, not all; method: immunoSEQ multiplex PCR. The sample lists around 240,000 clones; 90% were seen once. The sample comprised PBMCs. These receptors were obtained from a woman younger than 30 in good health and CMV-seronegative. CDR3s leave out the opening cysteine and the closing phenylalanine or tryptophan. A D gene is named only where the DNA matches it firmly. The size field is filled for only some rows; it gives once, few, many or a size class.

d_call,clone_size,j_call,v_call,cdr3_aa
NA,once,TRBJ1-1,TRBV2,ASSDRVPEAF
NA,NA,TRBJ2-3,TRBV5-1,ASSRDTDTQY
TRBD2,NA,TRBJ2-5,TRBV5-6,ASSWTSGGGETQY
TRBD1,NA,TRBJ1-1,TRBV28,ASNIDREDEAF
NA,NA,TRBJ1-1,TRBV2,ASVNGGVPEAF
NA,NA,TRBJ2-5,TRBV5-1,ASSLGLRSVAPAAQY
TRBD2,NA,TRBJ2-3,TRBV18,ASSPASGGITDTQY
NA,NA,TRBJ2-2,TRBV2,ASNWGQNTGELF
NA,NA,TRBJ1-5,TRBV7-8,ASSLAPERSNQPQH
NA,NA,TRBJ2-5,TRBV7-2,ASSLDFQETQY
NA,NA,TRBJ1-5,TRBV6-1,ASRTVIANQPQH
NA,NA,TRBJ2-2,TRBV30,AWSVGFGQSAILGELF
TRBD1,NA,TRBJ2-1,TRBV5-1,ASSKGQDSNEQF
NA,NA,TRBJ1-2,TRBV11-2,ASSPSFRRTVNYGYT
NA,NA,TRBJ1-4,TRBV11-2,ASSLTGIEKLF
NA,NA,TRBJ1-6,TRBV18,ASSPGPLSNSPLH
NA,NA,TRBJ1-5,TRBV27,ASSFTGTNQPQH
NA,NA,TRBJ1-5,TRBV27,ASSTQGVHQPQH
NA,NA,TRBJ2-4,TRBV2,ASSESLAKNIQY
TRBD1,NA,TRBJ1-1,TRBV29-1,SVARQGAFTEAF
NA,NA,TRBJ2-4,TRBV5-5,ASSLTGGGTKNIQY
TRBD1,NA,TRBJ1-6,TRBV11-2,ASSRGQGQNSPLH
NA,NA,TRBJ2-1,TRBV9,ASSVVGAEQF
NA,many,TRBJ1-2,TRBV29-1,SVEGQGRANYGYT
NA,NA,TRBJ2-6,TRBV6-5,ASSLGGSGANVLT
TRBD1,NA,TRBJ1-2,TRBV7-9,ASSPGQGHPGGYT
NA,NA,TRBJ1-1,TRBV28,ASSFLASNTEAF
TRBD1,once,TRBJ2-2,TRBV11-2,ASSTRQGKDNTGELF
NA,NA,TRBJ1-1,TRBV10-2,ASKAGLMNTEAF
TRBD1,NA,TRBJ1-6,TRBV5-1,ASSQSTGGNNSPLH
NA,NA,TRBJ2-5,TRBV15,ATSRDRFQETQY
NA,NA,TRBJ1-2,TRBV6-1,ASSAVDSIPNGYT
NA,NA,TRBJ1-1,TRBV29-1,SVVRGILNTEAF
NA,few,TRBJ2-3,TRBV29-1,SVVPGMGTDTQY
TRBD1,NA,TRBJ2-3,TRBV13,ASSARDRGTDTQY
NA,NA,TRBJ1-1,TRBV28,ASVRAGGKAF
NA,NA,TRBJ1-5,TRBV19,ASTDFYSNQPQH
NA,NA,TRBJ1-2,TRBV7-7,ASSSFRQPYGYT
NA,NA,TRBJ2-7,TRBV6-5,ASSYSGLTQEQY
NA,NA,TRBJ2-2,TRBV5-1,ASRTGTNSIFAGELF
TRBD1,NA,TRBJ2-7,TRBV30,AWSTGQASDEQY
TRBD1,NA,TRBJ1-1,TRBV6-5,ASSYTGGTEAF
NA,NA,TRBJ1-1,TRBV11-2,ASSLRSARTEAF
NA,NA,TRBJ2-1,TRBV6-1,ASSEEIRVPYNEQF